The clone carrying this T cell receptor beta chain was seen only a few times. This specimen belongs to a study of human T cells and chemical hapten exposure. Study information: Mostly female patients had alopecia areata, totalis or universalis.

CDR1 and CDR2 (germline): KGHSH, LQKENI. The J segment lost 3 bases and the V segment lost 6 bases, leaving 4 bases of the junction unmatched. The CDR3 runs to 14 residues. Using its own MiXCR run on the RACE reads, TCRdb lists one record per CDR3 protein. Counted here are 65,000 to 85,000 distinct CDR3 sequences, over 9.5% occurring once; the ten biggest clones make up about 3.7%. Time point noted: patch test 1, 2 weeks after DPC sensitization. Documented treatment: therapeutic diphenylcyclopropenone sensitization with weekly scalp DPC. Sequenced here: whole blood, sampled in connection with sensitization to the hapten diphenylcyclopropenone (DPC). The chain has TRBV18 and TRBJ1-3; TRBD1 matches 8 bases. The TCR sequence derives from a woman aged 55-69 years with alopecia areata. Some clones in this sample may be carry-over from other donors' samples. The CDR3 DNA follows: TGTGCCAGCTCGCCTGACAGGGGTGGAAACACCATATATTTT. This codes for CASSPDRGGNTIYF. Full variable domain (rest looked up from reference TRBV18 and TRBJ1-3): NAGVMQNPRHLVRRRGQEARLRCSPMKGHSHVYWYRQLPEEGLKFMVYLQKENIIDESGMPKERFSAEFPKEGPSILRIQQVVRGDSAAYFCASSPDRGGNTIYFGEGSWLTVV.